What follows are 28 T cell receptor beta chains derived from one specimen sequenced in a study of blood T cell repertoires in COVID-19. Generated by immunoSEQ multiplex PCR, the TCRdb table keeps only in-frame clones and is missing some. The profile covers hundreds of thousands of clones, with roughly 87% appearing a single time and roughly 1% taken by the ten largest. The sequencing input was PBMCs or T cells enriched from blood (not recorded which). The receptors were sampled from a woman aged 25 to 45 who had recovered from COVID-19.

V and J are TRBV6-5 and TRBJ1-2; the match to TRBD1 covers 7 bases. After removal of 4 bases from V and 5 bases from J, the junction contained 7 bases not matched to a gene. Germline-derived CDR1 and CDR2 are MNHEY and SVGAGI. The CDR3 has 14 amino acids. The CDR3 coding sequence is TGTGCCAGCAGTTCCGCTCCAGGGGGGTATGGCTACACCTTC. Protein: CASSSAPGGYGYTF.

This clone appeared a few times. The J gene is TRBJ2-1, the V gene TRBV6-5; TRBD1 matches at 11 bases. The V segment lost 6 bases and the J segment 9 bases; nucleotides outside the gene matches: 7. Per the germline V gene, CDR1 is MNHEY and CDR2 is SVGAGI. The CDR3 is 14 residues long. CDR3 sequence reads: CASRGQGANSEQFF. The CDR3, as DNA: TGTGCCAGCAGAGGACAGGGGGCGAACAGTGAGCAGTTCTTC.

This chain connects TRBV15 to TRBJ2-5, with D possibly matching TRBD2 (6 bases). Germline CDR1 LNHNV, CDR2 YYDKDF (reference sequence). The CDR3 sequence is 14 residues long. Trimming took 3 bases from V and 4 from J, leaving 12 bases between them. As DNA, the CDR3 is TGTGCCACCAGCAGGCGGGGTTACCGAGAGACCCAGTACTTC. Translation gives CATSRRGYRETQYF.

The chain recombines TRBV27 with TRBJ1-2, with 9 bases identical to TRBD1. This CDR3 comprises 13 residues. The germline gives CDR1 MNHEY, CDR2 SMNVEV (reference sequence). J gave up 8 bases and V 5 bases, and 6 bases lay outside the gene matches. CDR3 region: CASSQDRGRGYTF. Written as DNA, the CDR3 is TGTGCCAGCAGTCAGGACAGGGGCCGAGGCTACACCTTC.

CDR3 loop: CASSQESGGAWDEQFF. DNA of the CDR3: TGCGCCAGCAGCCAAGAAAGCGGGGGGGCCTGGGATGAGCAGTTCTTC. This chain joins TRBV4-3 and TRBJ2-1; 10 nucleotides match TRBD2. V shed 0 bases and J 8 bases; nucleotides not matched to a gene: 7. The CDR3 is made up of 16 amino acids. Germline CDR1 LGHNA, CDR2 YSLEER.

V gene TRBV30 combines with J gene TRBJ1-1; 9 nucleotides agree with TRBD1. The ends lost 2 bases at V and 4 bases at J; junction bases unmatched: 11. The germline gives CDR1 GTSNPN, CDR2 SVGIG (reference sequence). The CDR3 loop spans 16 amino acids. The DNA for the CDR3 is TGTGCCTGGAGTAGGAGGACAGGGGCGGGGGGCACTGAAGCTTTCTTT. Amino acid sequence: CAWSRRTGAGGTEAFF.

This chain connects TRBV5-1 to TRBJ1-5; D remains ambiguous. The V gene lost 3 bases and the J gene lost 3 bases, with 13 bases spanning the gap. The CDR3 consists of 15 residues. CDR1 is SGHRS and CDR2 is YFSETQ in the germline V gene. CDR3 nucleotide sequence: TGCGCCAGCAGCTCGGCTGGACTCATCAATCAGCCCCAGCATTTT. It is translated as CASSSAGLINQPQHF.

This clone has more than one count but fewer than ten. The CDR3 sequence is CASSVGGGTAGYTF. DNA for the CDR3: TGTGCCAGCAGCGTAGGTGGGGGGACTGCTGGCTACACCTTC. The chain has TRBV9 and TRBJ1-2; weak D call: TRBD1 (5 bases). CDR3 size: 14 residues. V shed 0 bases and J shed 7 bases, with 13 bases lying between them. Per the germline V gene, CDR1 is SGDLS and CDR2 is YYNGEE.

The chain links TRBV6-5 to TRBJ2-1, with 9 bases matching TRBD1. The CDR3 loop spans 15 amino acids. Germline V gene data show CDR1 as MNHEY and CDR2 as SVGAGI. Trimming cost V 6 bases and J 6 bases; bases outside gene matches: 9. CDR3 region: CASSKTGQGRNEQFF. In DNA, the CDR3 is TGTGCCAGCAGCAAAACGGGACAGGGACGCAATGAGCAGTTCTTC.

As for this clone: Other DNA sequences in this sample translate to the same CDR3. V gene TRBV29-1 combines with J gene TRBJ2-7; D is perhaps TRBD1 (7 bases). Trimming shortened V by 1 base and J by 5 bases, and 12 bases separated the two germline ends. This CDR3 comprises 13 residues. Germline CDR1 and CDR2: SQVTM and ANQGSEA. Here the CDR3 reads CSVEGQGGHEQYF. In nucleotides, the CDR3 is TGCAGCGTTGAAGGTCAGGGGGGCCACGAGCAGTACTTC.

In DNA, the CDR3 is TGCGCCAGCAGCCAAGAGGAGGGCAGGCCCTACGAGCAGTACTTC. Its protein is CASSQEEGRPYEQYF. The chain couples TRBV4-1 to TRBJ2-7, with TRBD2 as a possible D gene (6 bases). Trimming removed 0 bases from V and 2 bases from J, with 11 bases in between. Germline lookup yields CDR1 MGHRA and CDR2 YSYEKL. This CDR3 has 15 residues.

Note on this clone: The same CDR3 is also encoded by other DNA sequences in this sample. V and J are TRBV6-5 and TRBJ1-5, with 9 bases matching TRBD1. The CDR3 contains 14 residues. From germline, CDR1 is MNHEY and CDR2 SVGAGI. V shed 4 bases and J 6 bases; nucleotides not matched to a gene: 4. CDR3 in amino acids: CASSSTGGGQPQHF. The CDR3 nucleotides read TGTGCCAGCAGTTCAACAGGGGGCGGTCAGCCCCAGCATTTT.

The CDR3 loop reads CAGQENTEAFF. DNA for the CDR3: TGTGCCGGGCAGGAGAACACTGAAGCTTTCTTT. The V and J genes are TRBV6-5 and TRBJ1-1; no clear D. The CDR3 runs to 11 residues. Between the trimmed V and J ends, which lost 11 bases and 1 base, there was a span of 8 bases. Germline-derived CDR1 and CDR2 are MNHEY and SVGAGI.

J is TRBJ1-1 and V is TRBV27, with D perhaps TRBD1 (5 bases). V was shortened by 7 bases and J by 4 bases, with 25 bases between the two germline ends. The CDR3 spans 17 residues. CDR1 is MNHEY and CDR2 is SMNVEV in the germline V gene (reference sequence). CDR3 DNA: TGTGCCAGCAATACCATTAATACGATGGTGGGGGGCACTGAAGCTTTCTTT. Its protein product is CASNTINTMVGGTEAFF.

This CDR3 is CASSEFEVAGFSGTSDTQYF. CDR3 nucleotide sequence: TGTGCCAGCAGCGAGTTTGAGGTAGCGGGGTTTTCGGGTACCTCAGATACGCAGTATTTT. This chain links TRBV9 with TRBJ2-3; 8 bases are a match to TRBD2. V shed 3 bases and J 4 bases; nucleotides not matched to a gene: 22. From germline, CDR1 is SGDLS and CDR2 YYNGEE. The CDR3 covers 20 residues.

The chain carries TRBV3-1 (or the pseudogene TRBV3-2) and TRBJ1-2; 7 bases are a match to TRBD1. The germline V gene has CDR1 LGHDT and CDR2 YNNKEL (reference sequence). Trimming cost V 3 bases and J 5 bases; bases outside gene matches: 6. The CDR3 is made up of 14 amino acids. CDR3 DNA sequence: TGTGCCAGCAGCCACCGACAGGGCGGGTATGGCTACACCTTC. Translating it yields CASSHRQGGYGYTF.

The chain couples TRBV28 to TRBJ1-5, with 7 bases fitting TRBD1. Losses at the gene ends were 6 bases for V and 3 bases for J; bases not matched to a gene: 2. This CDR3 contains 13 residues. CDR1 is MDHEN and CDR2 is SYDVKM in the germline V gene. The CDR3 sequence is CASRGTDNQPQHF. The CDR3 DNA reads TGTGCCAGCAGGGGGACAGACAATCAGCCCCAGCATTTT.

This rearrangement joins TRBV29-1 to TRBJ2-1, with TRBD2 matching over 7 bases. CDR3 size: 16 residues. V was clipped by 3 bases and J by 9 bases; unmatched bases: 17. The germline V gene has CDR1 SQVTM and CDR2 ANQGSEA. The CDR3 sequence: CSVEGPRAGVRGEQFF. CDR3 DNA: TGCAGCGTTGAGGGGCCTAGGGCGGGGGTACGCGGTGAGCAGTTCTTC.

The V gene is TRBV5-5, the J gene TRBJ1-4; no clear D gene. This CDR3 spans 11 amino acids. V was shortened by 6 bases and J by 8 bases, with 8 bases between the two germline ends. Germline CDR1 SGHKS, CDR2 YYEKEE (reference sequence). The CDR3 sequence is CASTVAEKLFF. The CDR3 nucleotides read TGTGCCAGCACCGTAGCGGAAAAACTGTTTTTT. Full variable domain (missing parts from reference TRBV5-5 and TRBJ1-4): DAGVTQSPTHLIKTRGQQVTLRCSPISGHKSVSWYQQVLGQGPQFIFQYYEKEERGRGNFPDRFSARQFPNYSSELNVNALLLGDSALYLCASTVAEKLFFGSGTQLSVL.

The J gene is TRBJ2-7, the V gene TRBV7-9, with D perhaps TRBD2 (5 bases). Germline V gives CDR1 SEHNR, CDR2 FQNEAQ (reference sequence). The V gene lost 0 bases and the J gene lost 2 bases, with 14 bases spanning the gap. This CDR3 region has 16 residues. In DNA, the CDR3 is TGTGCCAGCAGCTTAGCGCTGAGGGCCACAACCTACGAGCAGTACTTC. Its translation is CASSLALRATTYEQYF.

The V call is TRBV5-1, the J call TRBJ1-2; 7 nucleotides line up with TRBD1. The CDR3 consists of 14 residues. Trimming cost V 0 bases and J 4 bases; bases outside gene matches: 3. Germline CDR1 is SGHRS and CDR2 is YFSETQ. This chain's CDR3 is CASSLADRSYGYTF. CDR3 bases: TGCGCCAGCAGCTTGGCGGACAGGTCCTATGGCTACACCTTC.

V gene TRBV12-3 or TRBV12-4 combines with J gene TRBJ1-1; D is perhaps TRBD1 (5 bases). The V gene lost 7 bases and the J gene lost 7 bases, with 16 bases spanning the gap. There are 13 residues in the CDR3. The CDR3 here is CASNFRDRLEAFF. The CDR3 DNA sequence: TGTGCCAGCAACTTCAGGGATCGACTTGAAGCTTTCTTT.

The chain uses TRBV13 and TRBJ1-3; D perhaps matches TRBD1 (6 bases). The CDR3 length is 16 residues. V lost 5 bases, J lost 0 bases, and 14 bases lay in between. Germline values: CDR1 PRHDT, CDR2 FYEKMQ (reference sequence). DNA for the CDR3: TGTGCCAGCAGCCCCAGACAGGCATCCTCTGGAAACACCATATATTTT. It is translated as CASSPRQASSGNTIYF.

The chain has TRBV6-5 and TRBJ1-1; TRBD1 matches 11 bases. The germline V gene encodes CDR1 MNHEY and CDR2 SVGAGI. V trimming: 2 bases; J trimming: 12 bases; junction bases outside the gene matches: 2. The CDR3 consists of 12 residues. CDR3 nucleotides: TGTGCCAGCAGTTACGGGACAGGGGGGACTTTCTTT. Translating gives CASSYGTGGTFF.

The chain joins TRBV6-6 to TRBJ1-1; D unclear. Germline V gene lookup returns CDR1 MNHNY and CDR2 SVGAGI (reference sequence). The CDR3 spans 15 residues. V was shortened by 5 bases and J by 3 bases, with 16 bases between the two germline ends. The CDR3 DNA sequence: TGTGCCAGCAGTCCCCCCGCGCAGAGGGACACTGAAGCTTTCTTT. Protein: CASSPPAQRDTEAFF.

The V gene is TRBV6-4, the J gene TRBJ2-1, with D hard to call. The V end was cut by 4 bases, the J end by 5 bases, with 9 bases between. The CDR3 length is 13 residues. Germline CDR1 is MRHNA and CDR2 is SNTAGT. This CDR3 reads CASSVTRDNEQFF. In DNA form, the CDR3 reads TGTGCCAGCAGTGTAACCCGGGACAATGAGCAGTTCTTC.

The sample holds one count of this clone. The V gene is TRBV30, the J gene TRBJ1-5; TRBD1 is a possible D gene (6 bases). Per germline, CDR1 GTSNPN and CDR2 SVGIG (reference sequence). V lost 5 bases, J lost 0 bases, and 29 bases lay in between. The CDR3 has 20 amino acids. CDR3 region: CAWERKHIPTGDYSNQPQHF. The CDR3 region has the DNA TGTGCCTGGGAACGAAAACATATCCCGACAGGAGATTATAGCAATCAGCCCCAGCATTTT.

This chain links TRBV7-2 with TRBJ2-7; D might be TRBD2 (6 bases). The CDR3 sequence is 16 residues long. Germline-derived CDR1 and CDR2 are SGHTA and FQGNSA. V was shortened by 1 base and J by 2 bases, with 15 bases between the two germline ends. CDR3 amino acids: CASSLDGAGSPYEQYF. In DNA, the CDR3 is TGTGCCAGCAGCTTAGATGGCGCGGGGAGCCCCTACGAGCAGTACTTC.